The clone carrying this T cell receptor beta chain has a single count. This specimen comes from a study of control samples from healthy donors and cancer patients. The assay was immunoSEQ multiplex PCR, and TCRdb's table has in-frame clones only and misses some. The sample includes 75,000 to 95,000 clones, roughly 91% of them seen just once. Germline loops: CDR1 KGHDR, CDR2 SFDVKD. V lost 4 bases and J lost 2, with 11 bases in between. The CDR3 covers 15 residues. The receptor comes from a woman between 45 and 65 years old with colorectal cancer. The chain couples TRBV24-1 to TRBJ1-5; D possibly corresponds to TRBD1 (5 bases). Source material: PBMCs. In DNA form, the CDR3 reads TGTGCCACCAGTGAAGGGGCAAGCGGCAATCAGCCCCAGCATTTT. It codes for CATSEGASGNQPQHF.